This T cell receptor (beta chain) appears in the sequencing data of a study of cytomegalovirus exposure and HLA in healthy donors (dated by TCRdb to 2016 to 2017). Broadly, across the study: According to an earlier analysis of 587 of the donors, about 179 million T cells yielded 120 million or so unique TCR beta sequences and around 280 Gb of sequence data. All discovery cohort repertoires had been generated on a single sequencing platform. Donor age, sex, ethnicity and CMV serostatus were compiled alongside the repertoire data. An earlier analysis of 500 to 650 of the donors applied high-throughput TCR beta sequencing to assess whether each TCR beta V gene segment acted as functional or pseudogenic. The T cell repertoires of around 670 subjects were profiled by immunosequencing and related to cytomegalovirus serostatus. The study aimed to test whether signatures of past pathogen exposure could be identified by cataloging public T cell receptors. The study combined high-throughput TCR immunosequencing, statistical association of individual TCRs with disease status, and machine learning to predict cytomegalovirus infection status. An early release that covered about 600 HLA-typed donors contained approximately 300 gigabases of sequencing data and 75 million to 100 million unique TCR sequences. Because of strong linkage in the cohort, 4 to 6 DR-DQ haplotypes were treated as single units for association and clustering. On average, roughly 200,000 unique TCR beta nucleotide sequences were sequenced per donor among 398 genotyped donors of the cohort, with 15% to 20% of those sequences being non-productive. Rather than drawing on any new phenotypic data, the later analysis identified candidate immune exposures from TCR beta sequences and the way those sequences occurred across donors. A later analysis re-analyzed previously published TCR beta repertoires from 500 to 700 donors and added high-resolution HLA genotyping to study TCR occurrence patterns. Genome-wide SNP genotypes for about three fifths of the roughly 700 donors were used in a later genetic analysis, which treated that subset as a discovery cohort. Among the approximately 420 genotyped donors, around 79% belonged to the genetic ancestry cluster associated with self-reported Caucasian donors. Besides the first cohort of some 670 subjects, a separate validation cohort made up of 120 different subjects was used. HLA typing covered class I and class II loci at four-digit resolution. The number of donors typed differed by locus, with 629-630 for A, B, C, DRB1 and DQB1, roughly 520 for DQA1, 600 to 610 for DPA1, and approximately 470 for DPB1.

The paper as a whole reports these results and caveats: The classifier was reported to diagnose cytomegalovirus status with high specificity and sensitivity in both the original cohort and the validation cohort. The authors suggested that the approach could potentially be generalized to other disease states and immunological phenotypes. In the study, around 150 TCR beta chains were listed as associated with cytomegalovirus. An earlier analysis of approximately 530 of the donors showed that most TCR beta V segments appeared in productive rearrangements either about 87% or about 30% of the time, which broadly matched IMGT annotations. Some IMGT-functional V segments, including TRBV6-2 and TRBV6-3, could not be distinguished by the 87-base-pair reads and were therefore excluded. Correlated functional status among segregating V segments might be attributable to linkage disequilibrium, but an unknown experimental factor could not be ruled out. According to a later genetic analysis, donors in an Asian-associated ancestry cluster had fewer N-insertions in productive TCRs than the approximately 690-donor mean. V-gene and J-gene trimming of TCR beta chains was associated with a missense DCLRE1C variant in a later genetic analysis, and the association was replicated in an independent cohort. A later analysis found that most CMV-associated TCR beta chains appeared HLA-restricted, with HLA associations seemingly driven largely by CMV exposure. The earlier analysis of about 600 of the donors excluded roughly 17 rarely observed V segments, including chromosome 9 orphons, because counts were too low. A later analysis found that HLA-associated TCR beta chains were more clonally expanded and had lower generation probabilities than equally common non-associated chains. Because HLA typing was missing for some donors at each locus, association tests included only the typed subset. Immune exposure information for the cohort was limited to CMV serostatus. While some public TCRs were present in many individuals, most TCR sequences turned up only very rarely across donors. According to a later analysis, TCR association rates differed among HLA loci, with DRB1 alleles showing the most associated TCRs and HLA-C alleles showing the fewest. Strong co-occurrence of HLA alleles, especially DR and DQ, made assigning TCR associations to individual alleles difficult. In vitro tests confirmed that a few of the cytomegalovirus-associated TCR beta chains recognize cytomegalovirus antigens. Roughly uniform sequencing depth across donors was assumed in presence/absence analyses, although this assumption may not hold. In this cohort, only TCR beta chains were sequenced, and detectable features were limited by the absence of alpha or paired-chain data. A further reported finding was that TCR beta sequences accurately predicted the HLA-A and HLA-B alleles for most subjects in the first cohort. At a false discovery rate of 0.05, a later analysis linked fewer than 20,000 TCR beta sequences to specific HLA alleles. A cluster of highly shared sequence variants was judged likely to be a technical artifact of the sequencing pipeline. Several of the top co-occurrence clusters appeared to be linked to parvovirus B19, influenza, CMV and Epstein-Barr virus, according to a later analysis.

Library creation used the immunoSEQ multiplex PCR assay. A mixture of 60 forward primers for TCR Vbeta segments and 13 reverse primers for TCR Jbeta segments was used in the multiplex PCR. The CDR3 region of rearranged TCR beta genes was amplified from genomic DNA by a multiplex PCR assay. The amplified TCR beta libraries were sequenced on the Illumina HiSeq System as 87-base-pair reads. In the paper's pipeline: In a later analysis, approximately 74 million unique TCR beta chains were counted across the approximately 670 repertoires, and roughly 11 million of these chains were shared by at least two donors. A nearest-neighbor algorithm error-corrected the raw reads and collapsed the reads into unique sequences, merging closely related sequences to remove PCR and sequencing errors. To assign V, D and J gene segments, CDR3 sequences were aligned to IMGT reference sequences. Each retained sequence needed at least a six-nucleotide match to both a V gene segment and a J gene segment. Rearrangements were called productive when the CDR3 lacked stop codons and stayed in frame with V and J; all others were non-productive. Following IMGT convention, CDR3 was defined as the stretch from the second conserved V-encoded cysteine to the conserved J-encoded phenylalanine. The earlier analysis of about 530 of the donors excluded any sequence lacking an unambiguous match to a single V gene segment. An earlier analysis of almost 600 of the donors classified V segments as functional when productive rearrangements were above 56.7% and as segregating when the standard deviation between donors was above 5%. A statistical classification framework was developed to diagnose cytomegalovirus status using the catalog of TCR beta chain sequences. In a later analysis, TCR nucleotide sequences were compared against IMGT/GENE-DB human TR gene sequences so that V and J genes could be assigned. A later analysis assigned CDR3 sequences and most-parsimonious VDJ recombination scenarios with the TCRdist pipeline. In a later analysis, every TCR beta chain was defined by the combination of its CDR3 amino acid sequence and its V-gene family, and reads without a unique V-gene family were dropped. As a way to deal with suspected cross-contamination and a sequencing artifact, a later analysis dropped more than 500 nucleotide sequences that were highly shared and had low generation probability. A later analysis calculated a clonal expansion index for each public chain from normalized within-repertoire ranks of inferred template counts. A later analysis computed generation probabilities with a VDJ recombination model fitted to out-of-frame rearrangements, and checked the results against IGoR. In a later analysis, TCR-TCR, TCR-HLA and TCR-CMV co-occurrence was scored with hypergeometric tests, and a repertoire-size bias correction was applied to TCR pairs. To estimate false discovery rates, a later analysis permuted the HLA or CMV assignments 20 times. In a later analysis, co-occurring TCRs were grouped using DBSCAN, and TCRdist sequence similarity was added for clustering within HLA-allele-positive subsets. Repertoires with fewer than 30,000 or more than 120,000 public chains, plus five repertoires with anomalous nucleotide sharing, were excluded from co-occurrence clustering. The table comes from immuneACCESS by way of TCRdb, which keeps in-frame sequences with V and J called. Part of the clones is missing from these tables; in studies checked, under half for an unresolved V gene and the rest for unknown reasons. V, J and clone size derive from that table, while D and trimming were established from the DNA sequence. The table for this sample lists fewer than 200,000 clones; around 73% of them were counted only once. Of the sample, approximately 2.5% falls within the top ten clones.

CDR1 and CDR2, looked up from the germline V gene (reference sequence), are GTSNPN and SVGIG. Counted from cysteine to phenylalanine, this CDR3 has 13 amino acids. The DNA shown is the 39-base CDR3, in frame from base 1. V and J are truncated by 0 bases and 4 bases respectively, leaving an intervening sequence of 9 bases. Worth noting for this clone: Its antigen is currently not known. No quality values exist for individual bases; no much larger clone is one base distant.

The cohort consisted of 650 to 850 healthy bone marrow donors. At the time of sampling, all cohort members were nominally healthy, though unrecorded immune exposures were likely present. The donor tested CMV seronegative and was one of the 352 seronegative cohort members. A peripheral blood sample was collected from each donor, and TCR beta sequencing was performed on peripheral blood mononuclear cells. The Qiagen DNeasy Blood Extraction Kit was used to extract genomic DNA from the blood cell samples. The material sequenced was PBMCs. The rearranged chain carries TRBV30 and TRBJ2-5, with a tentative D gene TRBD2 over 5 matching bases. The TCR sequence derives from a man aged 55 to 70 in good health and CMV-seronegative. This receptor carries the CDR3 CAWSVHGIETQYF. Here is the DNA: TGTGCCTGGAGTGTACACGGGATAGAGACCCAGTACTTC. The entire variable domain, with the stretches around the CDR3 drawn from the reference TRBV30 and TRBJ2-5 proteins, is SQTIHQWPATLVQPVGSPLSLECTVEGTSNPNLYWYRQAAGRGLQLLFYSVGIGQISSEVPQNLSASRPQDRQFILSSKKLLLSDSGFYLCAWSVHGIETQYFGPGTRLLVL.